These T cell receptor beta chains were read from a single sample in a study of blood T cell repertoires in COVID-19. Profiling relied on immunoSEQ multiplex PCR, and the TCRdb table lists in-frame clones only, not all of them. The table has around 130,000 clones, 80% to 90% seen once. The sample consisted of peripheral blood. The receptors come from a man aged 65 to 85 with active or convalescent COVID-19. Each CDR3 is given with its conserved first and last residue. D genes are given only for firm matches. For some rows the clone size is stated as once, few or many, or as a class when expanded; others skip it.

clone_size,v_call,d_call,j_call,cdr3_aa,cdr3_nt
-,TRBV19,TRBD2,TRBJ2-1,CASSRTSGKGYNEQFF,TGTGCCAGTTCCAGGACTAGCGGGAAGGGCTACAATGAGCAGTTCTTC
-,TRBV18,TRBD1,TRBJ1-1,CASSPAGGTEAFF,TGTGCCAGCTCACCGGCAGGGGGCACTGAAGCTTTCTTT
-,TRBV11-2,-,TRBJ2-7,CASRRGGGLRGEQYF,TGTGCCAGCAGACGTGGGGGGGGCCTCAGGGGCGAGCAGTACTTC
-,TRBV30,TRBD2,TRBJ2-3,CAFGRTSGNTDTQYF,TGTGCCTTCGGGAGGACTAGCGGGAACACAGATACGCAGTATTTT
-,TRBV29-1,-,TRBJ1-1,CSVRGGHTEAFF,TGCAGCGTTAGGGGGGGACACACTGAAGCTTTCTTT
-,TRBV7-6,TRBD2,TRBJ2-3,CASSLVSGRGDTQYF,TGTGCCAGCAGCTTAGTTAGCGGGAGAGGGGATACGCAGTATTTT
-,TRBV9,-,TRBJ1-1,CASSALSQAAEAFF,TGTGCCAGCAGCGCGTTGAGTCAAGCGGCTGAAGCTTTCTTT
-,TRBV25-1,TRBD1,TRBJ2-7,CASSGNPLQGGEQYF,TGTGCCAGCAGTGGCAATCCGTTACAGGGGGGCGAGCAGTACTTC
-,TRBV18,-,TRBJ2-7,CASSPGALTYEQYF,TGTGCCAGCTCACCAGGGGCCCTAACCTACGAGCAGTACTTC
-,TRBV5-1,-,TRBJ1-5,CASSSQAGDQPQHF,TGCGCCAGCAGTTCCCAGGCAGGGGATCAGCCCCAGCATTTT
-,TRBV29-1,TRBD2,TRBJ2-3,CSAILLAGGLHTQYF,TGCAGCGCCATACTACTAGCGGGAGGGCTTCATACGCAGTATTTT
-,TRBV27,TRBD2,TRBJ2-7,CASSPFGPTSGRADAAYEQYF,TGTGCCAGCAGTCCTTTCGGACCGACTAGCGGGAGGGCAGATGCGGCCTACGAGCAGTACTTC
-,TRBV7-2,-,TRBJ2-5,CASSLDSGQETQYF,TGTGCCAGCAGCCTAGACAGCGGCCAAGAGACCCAGTACTTC
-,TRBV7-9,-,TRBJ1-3,CASSPIGALDGPSGNTIYF,TGTGCCAGCAGCCCGATAGGGGCCTTAGACGGACCCTCTGGAAACACCATATATTTT
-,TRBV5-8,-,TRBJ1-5,CASSQGQYYSNQPQHF,TGTGCCAGCAGCCAAGGACAGTATTATAGCAATCAGCCCCAGCATTTT
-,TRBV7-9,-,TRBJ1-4,CASSPLLPGTNEKLFF,TGTGCCAGCAGTCCACTCTTACCCGGGACTAATGAAAAACTGTTTTTT
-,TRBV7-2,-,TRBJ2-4,CASSQRDRGHIQYF,TGTGCCAGCAGCCAGCGCGACCGGGGTCACATTCAGTACTTC
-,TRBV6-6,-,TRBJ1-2,CASRGAVYGYTF,TGTGCCAGCCGGGGGGCAGTTTATGGCTACACCTTC
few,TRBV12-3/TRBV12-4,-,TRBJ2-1,CASKLSSYNEQFF,TGTGCCAGCAAGCTAAGCTCCTACAATGAGCAGTTCTTC
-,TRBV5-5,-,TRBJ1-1,CASSLNLQGRAEAFF,TGTGCCAGCAGCTTGAATTTACAGGGTCGGGCTGAAGCTTTCTTT
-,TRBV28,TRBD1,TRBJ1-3,CASTPRQGNGNTIYF,TGTGCCAGCACCCCGCGACAGGGAAATGGAAACACCATATATTTT
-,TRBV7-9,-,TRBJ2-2,CASSLEVGGDTGELFF,TGTGCCAGCAGCTTAGAGGTCGGAGGGGACACCGGGGAGCTGTTTTTT